This record covers a single TCR beta chain. Its target is unknown. The sample contains more than one DNA sequence encoding this CDR3. TCRdb's copy holds only in-frame clones and misses some; the assay was immunoSEQ multiplex PCR. In the table there are around 50,000 clones, 86% of which are singletons. This specimen belongs to a study of T cells in localized non-small cell lung cancer. Study outcomes and limitations: Uninvolved adjacent lung showed higher T cell clonality than tumor. Since sequencing was restricted to only one region of the tumor, intratumor heterogeneity remains a possibility. The study detected a median approximately 50 of the top 100 tumor clones in adjacent lung.

Germline V gives CDR1 SGHRS, CDR2 YFSETQ. V lost 2 bases, J lost 5 bases, and 10 bases lay in between. The CDR3 runs 13 residues. Sample: peripheral blood, taken before any cancer treatment. The genes are TRBV5-1 and TRBJ1-1, with TRBD1 as a possible D gene (5 bases). The origin of this receptor is a male donor at least 60 years old with stage III squamous cell lung carcinoma. CDR3 region: CASSFQGGTEAFF. As DNA, the CDR3 is TGCGCCAGCAGCTTTCAGGGAGGGACTGAAGCTTTCTTT.